Below, 32 T cell receptor beta chains from the same sample are listed, as sequenced in a study of OX40 agonist ivuxolimab in advanced cancers. Libraries were prepared through the immunoSEQ multiplex PCR assay. TCRdb limited this immuneACCESS table to in-frame rearrangements with V and J called. A share of clones is missing; checked studies link under half to unresolved V genes, and the rest is unexplained. Present in this sample are fewer than 50,000 clones, 88% of which were seen just once. The top ten clonotypes cover roughly 18% of the sample. The sample consisted of CD4+ or CD8+ T cells sorted from blood, taken in a trial of the OX40 agonist ivuxolimab. These receptors were collected from an adult with an advanced solid tumor such as melanoma, head and neck, liver or kidney cancer.

The J gene is TRBJ2-1, the V gene TRBV11-3; the D gene is possibly TRBD1 (6 bases). In germline, CDR1 is SGHNT, CDR2 YENEEA. V lost 5 bases, J lost 0 bases, and 8 bases lay in between. This CDR3 contains 14 residues. The CDR3 loop is CASSQDSSYNEQFF. CDR3 in DNA: TGTGCCAGCAGCCAGGACAGCTCCTACAATGAGCAGTTCTTC.

This chain joins TRBV13 and TRBJ2-6; D unresolved. Germline CDR1 reads PRHDT; CDR2 reads FYEKMQ (reference sequence). The V and J ends lost 0 bases and 0 bases respectively, with 6 bases between them. The CDR3 extends over 16 amino acids. In DNA form, the CDR3 reads TGTGCCAGCAGCTTAGGCCTAGACTCTGGGGCCAACGTCCTGACTTTC. Protein: CASSLGLDSGANVLTF.

This CDR3 reads CASSNRERRYTF. As DNA, the CDR3 is TGTGCCAGCAGCAACCGGGAGAGGCGCTACACCTTC. This chain connects TRBV7-9 to TRBJ1-2; no clear D. Trimming stripped 5 bases from V and 9 bases from J, with 13 bases between. The CDR3 loop spans 12 amino acids. CDR1 SEHNR and CDR2 FQNEAQ come from the germline V gene (reference sequence).

The chain recombines TRBV29-1 with TRBJ2-1; the D gene is possibly TRBD1 (5 bases). Per germline, CDR1 SQVTM and CDR2 ANQGSEA. The germline V and J ends were trimmed by 2 bases and 5 bases, with 10 bases remaining between them. This CDR3 has 13 amino acids. In nucleotides, the CDR3 is TGCAGCGTTGAAAACAGGAATCACAATGAGCAGTTCTTC. Translation gives CSVENRNHNEQFF.

V usage is TRBV9 and J usage is TRBJ2-7, with 8 bases identical to TRBD2. The V segment lost 4 bases and the J segment 2 bases; nucleotides outside the gene matches: 5. This CDR3 has 14 residues. Germline values: CDR1 SGDLS, CDR2 YYNGEE. CDR3 sequence reads: CASSLTSGPYEQYF. The CDR3 DNA is TGTGCCAGCAGCCTCACTAGCGGACCCTACGAGCAGTACTTC.

The V call is TRBV6-5, the J call TRBJ2-3; 7 bases are shared with TRBD1. With 4 bases clipped from V and 6 bases from J, the junction kept 7 bases outside the gene matches. This CDR3 is 14 amino acids long. Germline-derived CDR1 and CDR2 are MNHEY and SVGAGI. This CDR3 reads CASSFYRGTDTQYF. The CDR3 coding sequence is TGTGCCAGCAGTTTCTACAGGGGAACGGATACGCAGTATTTT.

The genes are TRBV2 and TRBJ1-3; 7 positions match TRBD1. The germline V gene encodes CDR1 SNHLY and CDR2 FYNNEI. CDR3 length equals 15 residues. Germline trimming cut 0 bases from V and 4 bases from J; bases unmatched to any gene: 3. CDR3 nucleotides: TGTGCCAGCAGTGAAGCCCAGGGGGTAGGAAACACCATATATTTT. Its translation is CASSEAQGVGNTIYF.

The chain links TRBV7-9 to TRBJ1-1; D is unclear. The germline V gene encodes CDR1 SEHNR and CDR2 FQNEAQ (reference sequence). This CDR3 contains 14 residues. V was trimmed by 7 bases and J by 1 base, leaving 13 bases between them. The chain's CDR3 is CASTLPGGNTEAFF. CDR3 coding DNA: TGTGCCAGCACCCTACCGGGCGGGAACACTGAAGCTTTCTTT.

This rearrangement joins TRBV11-2 to TRBJ2-5; tentatively, D is TRBD2 (5 bases). Trimming shortened V by 1 base and J by 1 base, and 10 bases separated the two germline ends. Germline-derived CDR1 and CDR2 are SGHAT and FQNNGV. There are 15 residues in the CDR3. The DNA of the CDR3 is TGTGCCAGCAGCTTAGGTGGGAGCGGCCAAGAGACCCAGTACTTC. Translated, it gives CASSLGGSGQETQYF. Filled out from reference TRBV11-2 and TRBJ2-5, the complete variable domain reads EAGVAQSPRYKIIEKRQSVAFWCNPISGHATLYWYQQILGQGPKLLIQFQNNGVVDDSQLPKDRFSAERLKGVDSTLKIQPAKLEDSAVYLCASSLGGSGQETQYFGPGTRLLVL.

The chain is built from TRBV11-2 and TRBJ2-7; 7 bases align to TRBD1. The CDR3 has 16 residues. Germline loops: CDR1 SGHAT, CDR2 FQNNGV. Trimming removed 5 bases from V and 0 bases from J; junction bases left unmatched: 10. CDR3: CASSGYRDSSSYEQYV. DNA for the CDR3: TGTGCCAGCAGCGGCTACCGGGACAGTAGCTCCTACGAGCAGTACGTC.

The chain has TRBV4-1 and TRBJ1-1; D is unclear. Germline V gives CDR1 MGHRA, CDR2 YSYEKL. The CDR3 loop spans 14 amino acids. Trimming pared 4 bases from V and 2 bases from J, leaving 11 bases between. CDR3 in DNA: TGCGCCAGCAGCCCGACAAGATCAAACACTGAAGCTTTCTTT. This encodes CASSPTRSNTEAFF.

The chain carries TRBV7-9 and TRBJ1-1; 8 positions agree with TRBD1. With 1 base clipped from V and 5 bases from J, the junction kept 6 bases outside the gene matches. CDR1 and CDR2 (germline): SEHNR, FQNEAQ (reference sequence). The length of the CDR3 is 15 residues. The CDR3 DNA follows: TGTGCCAGCAGCTTAGTGGCAGGGGGCGAGACTGAAGCTTTCTTT. Translated, it gives CASSLVAGGETEAFF.

CDR3 in DNA: TGTGCCAGCAGTTTACCCCGATCAGGGGGAAATACGCAGTATTTT. It specifies CASSLPRSGGNTQYF. The genes are TRBV28 and TRBJ2-3, with 7 bases matching TRBD1. The CDR3 sequence is 15 residues long. After removal of 2 bases from V and 7 bases from J, the junction contained 9 bases not matched to a gene. Per the germline V gene, CDR1 is MDHEN and CDR2 is SYDVKM.

The chain links TRBV9 to TRBJ2-5; possibly TRBD1 or TRBD2 for D (5 bases each). The V gene's germline CDR1 is SGDLS and CDR2 YYNGEE. This CDR3 has 15 amino acids. Deletions cut 7 bases from V and 4 bases from J, with 20 bases between. CDR3 residues: CASAPGPTTRETQYF. CDR3 coding DNA: TGTGCCAGCGCCCCGGGGCCCACCACGAGAGAGACCCAGTACTTC.

This chain uses TRBV7-6 with TRBJ1-3; D is unresolved. CDR1 is SGHVS and CDR2 is FNYEAQ in the germline V gene. This CDR3 contains 16 residues. Deletions cut 0 bases from V and 1 base from J, with 10 bases between. The CDR3: CASSLAGAGSGNTIYF. Written as DNA, the CDR3 is TGTGCCAGCAGCTTAGCGGGAGCCGGGTCTGGAAACACCATATATTTT.

This rearrangement joins TRBV19 to TRBJ2-3; 10 bases agree with TRBD2. In germline, CDR1 is LNHDA, CDR2 SQIVND (reference sequence). This CDR3 has 15 residues. V was pared by 2 bases and J by 2 bases, with 1 base of the junction left unmatched. CDR3 amino acids: CASSILAGVTDTQYF. As DNA, the CDR3 is TGTGCCAGTAGTATACTAGCGGGGGTCACAGATACGCAGTATTTT.

This clone has just a few counts. The chain has TRBV9 and TRBJ2-2; TRBD2 is a possible D gene (6 bases). V dropped 4 bases and J dropped 5 bases, with 15 bases sitting between them. Germline lookup yields CDR1 SGDLS and CDR2 YYNGEE. This CDR3 is built from 15 residues. The CDR3 bases are TGTGCCAGCAGCAGGACGGGGGAATCAACCGGGGAGCTGTTTTTT. Translated: CASSRTGESTGELFF.

V and J are TRBV27 and TRBJ2-7, with a possible D match to TRBD1 (5 bases). CDR1 is MNHEY and CDR2 is SMNVEV in the germline V gene (reference sequence). There are 12 residues in the CDR3. Trimming cost V 3 bases and J 5 bases, with 8 bases left between them. CDR3 sequence (DNA): TGTGCCAGCAGTTTGATAGGGGACGAGCAGTACTTC. Amino acid sequence: CASSLIGDEQYF.

The genes are TRBV6-5 and TRBJ1-1; a possible D gene is TRBD1 (5 bases). Germline V gene lookup returns CDR1 MNHEY and CDR2 SVGAGI. The CDR3 has 12 residues. V was trimmed by 4 bases and J by 10 bases, leaving 13 bases between them. CDR3 in DNA: TGTGCCAGCAGTTCCGGGGCCTTAGGAGCTTTCTTT. Protein product: CASSSGALGAFF.

The gene calls are TRBV5-6 and TRBJ1-4; no definite D call. Germline CDR1 reads SGHDT; CDR2 reads YYEEEE. Trimming took 4 bases from V and 7 from J, leaving 17 bases between them. The CDR3 contains 15 residues. CDR3 sequence: CASSRQAEASEKLFF. Written as DNA, the CDR3 is TGTGCCAGCAGCCGCCAGGCGGAGGCTAGTGAAAAACTGTTTTTT.

The chain has TRBV6-1 and TRBJ2-7; TRBD2 is a possible D gene (6 bases). CDR3 length: 14 residues. Trimming took 5 bases from V and 3 from J, leaving 14 bases between them. Germline V lookup: CDR1 MNHNS, CDR2 SASEGT. The chain's CDR3 is CASSPLGSGYEQYV. The CDR3 DNA reads TGTGCCAGCAGTCCCCTGGGTAGCGGCTACGAGCAGTACGTC.

Worth noting for this clone: Other DNA sequences in the sample encode the same CDR3. This chain links TRBV9 with TRBJ1-2; TRBD1 aligns across 10 bases. Germline CDR1 reads SGDLS; CDR2 reads YYNGEE. V trimming: 0 bases; J trimming: 4 bases; junction bases outside the gene matches: 9. CDR3 length: 17 amino acids. CDR3 DNA: TGTGCCAGCAGCGTAGCGTTATTGGGACAGGGGAGCTATGGCTACACCTTC. Protein product: CASSVALLGQGSYGYTF.

This chain joins TRBV27 and TRBJ2-2; TRBD1 or TRBD2 may be the D gene (8 bases each). V was trimmed by 5 bases and J by 1 base, leaving 17 bases between them. The CDR3 spans 17 residues. Per germline, CDR1 MNHEY and CDR2 SMNVEV (reference sequence). CDR3 bases: TGTGCCAGCAGTCTTCGGGGGGGGACAGGGAACACCGGGGAGCTGTTTTTT. Its protein product is CASSLRGGTGNTGELFF.

The V call is TRBV28, the J call TRBJ1-1; TRBD1 is a possible D gene (6 bases). Trimming took off 1 base at V and 3 bases at J, with 15 bases between the two ends. Germline CDR1 MDHEN, CDR2 SYDVKM. This CDR3 spans 16 amino acids. CDR3 amino acids: CASSLFLGRGDTEAFF. CDR3 sequence (DNA): TGTGCCAGCAGTTTATTCCTGGGGAGGGGGGACACTGAAGCTTTCTTT.

This rearrangement joins TRBV19 to TRBJ1-1, with TRBD1 matching over 7 bases. The CDR3 covers 14 residues. Germline loops: CDR1 LNHDA, CDR2 SQIVND (reference sequence). J gave up 0 bases and V 10 bases, and 8 bases lay outside the gene matches. CDR3 nucleotide sequence: TGTGCCACCCTTCACAGGGGCCTGAACACTGAAGCTTTCTTT. It is translated as CATLHRGLNTEAFF. Combining the CDR3 with reference TRBV19 and TRBJ1-1 gives the whole variable domain DGGITQSPKYLFRKEGQNVTLSCEQNLNHDAMYWYRQDPGQGLRLIYYSQIVNDFQKGDIAEGYSVSREKKESFPLTVTSAQKNPTAFYLCATLHRGLNTEAFFGQGTRLTVV.

Written as DNA, the CDR3 is TGTGCCAGTAGTATAGGCCCCCCAGATACGCAGTATTTT. As protein: CASSIGPPDTQYF. The rearrangement links TRBV19 to TRBJ2-3; D is uncertain. Per germline, CDR1 LNHDA and CDR2 SQIVND (reference sequence). The CDR3 is 13 amino acids. Trimming shortened V by 1 base and J by 4 bases, and 6 bases separated the two germline ends.

The J gene is TRBJ2-3, the V gene TRBV21-1; the D call in the table, TRBD1, was not verified against the DNA. TRBV21-1 is classified as a pseudogene. There are 15 residues in the CDR3. The CDR3 sequence: CASSNYRQGTDTQYF. Written as DNA, the CDR3 is TGTGCCAGCAGCAACTACCGACAGGGCACAGATACGCAGTATTTT.

This rearrangement joins TRBV9 to TRBJ1-2; 7 bases agree with TRBD1. Germline CDR1 reads SGDLS; CDR2 reads YYNGEE. V trimming: 3 bases; J trimming: 2 bases; junction bases outside the gene matches: 4. The CDR3 runs to 14 residues. CDR3 in amino acids: CASSGQGGNYGYTF. In nucleotides, the CDR3 is TGTGCCAGCAGCGGACAGGGCGGGAACTATGGCTACACCTTC. Drawing the rest from reference TRBV9 and TRBJ1-2, the complete variable domain is DSGVTQTPKHLITATGQRVTLRCSPRSGDLSVYWYQQSLDQGLQFLIQYYNGEERAKGNILERFSAQQFPDLHSELNLSSLELGDSALYFCASSGQGGNYGYTFGSGTRLTVV.

The chain is built from TRBV21-1 and TRBJ1-2; no DNA check was done on the table's D call, TRBD1. TRBV21-1 is designated a pseudogene. CDR3 length: 14 amino acids. The CDR3 loop is CARHPKQEFYGYTF. CDR3 sequence (DNA): TGTGCCAGACACCCAAAACAGGAATTCTATGGCTACACCTTC.

This clone has more than one count but fewer than ten. The genes are TRBV2 and TRBJ2-2; D possibly corresponds to TRBD1 (5 bases). V lost 10 bases and J 2 bases, leaving 14 bases between the germline ends. Germline loops: CDR1 SNHLY, CDR2 FYNNEI. The CDR3 covers 14 residues. This chain's CDR3 is CATREHLNTGELFF. CDR3 coding DNA: TGTGCCACCAGGGAACACCTCAACACCGGGGAGCTGTTTTTT.

The rearrangement links TRBV6-5 to TRBJ2-6; no definite D call. Germline CDR1 MNHEY, CDR2 SVGAGI. V lost 6 bases and J 0 bases, leaving 9 bases between the germline ends. The CDR3 covers 15 residues. The DNA for the CDR3 is TGTGCCAGCAGGCCGGATTACTCTGGGGCCAACGTCCTGACTTTC. Protein product: CASRPDYSGANVLTF.

This chain joins TRBV7-2 and TRBJ2-7; the D call may be TRBD1 or TRBD2 (5 bases each). This CDR3 is 15 amino acids long. Germline loops: CDR1 SGHTA, CDR2 FQGNSA. Trimming removed 2 bases from V and 2 bases from J, with 13 bases in between. CDR3 amino acids: CASSLTGAPTYEQYF. The DNA of the CDR3 is TGTGCCAGCAGCTTAACCGGGGCCCCAACCTACGAGCAGTACTTC.